One sample yielded the 31 T cell receptor beta chains listed below, sequenced in a study of T cell responses to AZD1222 COVID-19 vaccine. Clones were sequenced by immunoSEQ multiplex PCR, and TCRdb holds only the in-frame ones, with some missing. Among 55,000 to 80,000 clones, 84% were seen once, and the ten largest hold less than 25%. Sample: peripheral blood, taken on day 0 of AZD1222 vaccination. These receptors were obtained from an adult in good health.

The chain combines TRBV27 with TRBJ1-5; possibly TRBD1 for D (5 bases). V lost 7 bases to trimming and J lost 4 bases, with 17 bases between them. This CDR3 is built from 15 residues. The germline gives CDR1 MNHEY, CDR2 SMNVEV (reference sequence). The DNA of the CDR3 is TGTGCCAGCAAGGAGGGGATAGGACTGAATCAGCCCCAGCATTTT. Translated, it gives CASKEGIGLNQPQHF.

The chain combines TRBV10-1 with TRBJ1-1; D call uncertain. The CDR3 contains 13 residues. Germline CDR1 and CDR2: WNHNN and SYGVQD (reference sequence). Trimming stripped 4 bases from V and 1 base from J, with 7 bases between. CDR3 in DNA: TGCGCCAGCAGTGTCCGACCGAACACTGAAGCTTTCTTT. Encoded protein: CASSVRPNTEAFF.

This chain joins TRBV10-1 and TRBJ2-2, with 7 nucleotides matching TRBD2. The germline CDR1 and CDR2 sequences are WNHNN and SYGVQD (reference sequence). The J segment lost 3 bases and the V segment lost 3 bases, leaving 4 bases of the junction unmatched. The CDR3 spans 15 residues. The CDR3 sequence: CASSDGGTDTGELFF. CDR3 DNA sequence: TGCGCCAGCAGTGACGGGGGGACGGACACCGGGGAGCTGTTTTTT.

The chain combines TRBV7-9 with TRBJ1-1, with D hard to call. V was clipped by 1 base and J by 1 base, with 7 bases between them. The germline CDR1 and CDR2 sequences are SEHNR and FQNEAQ (reference sequence). The length of the CDR3 is 14 residues. The CDR3 loop is CASSLGQANTEAFF. The CDR3 DNA reads TGTGCCAGCAGCTTAGGTCAGGCGAACACTGAAGCTTTCTTT.

The V call is TRBV6-5, the J call TRBJ1-4, with TRBD1 identical over 8 bases. The trim removed 6 bases at V and 0 bases at J, leaving 3 bases unmatched. CDR1 MNHEY and CDR2 SVGAGI come from the germline V gene. The CDR3 consists of 15 residues. The CDR3 sequence is CASRPDRATNEKLFF. DNA for the CDR3: TGTGCCAGCAGGCCGGACAGGGCAACTAATGAAAAACTGTTTTTT.

The chain carries TRBV28 and TRBJ2-7; D is ambiguous. V gave up 3 bases and J gave up 7 bases, with 7 bases separating them. The CDR3 consists of 11 residues. CDR1 and CDR2 (germline): MDHEN, SYDVKM. This CDR3 is CASSFEREQYF. The CDR3 coding sequence is TGTGCCAGCAGTTTCGAGAGGGAGCAGTACTTC.

Worth noting for this clone: Other DNA sequences in the sample encode the same CDR3. The V call is TRBV24-1, the J call TRBJ1-5; 7 nucleotides align to TRBD1. V trimming: 5 bases; J trimming: 0 bases; junction bases outside the gene matches: 6. Germline assignment: CDR1 KGHDR and CDR2 SFDVKD. CDR3 length: 16 residues. The CDR3 sequence: CATSVGRGDSNQPQHF. For the CDR3, the DNA is TGTGCCACCAGTGTCGGCAGGGGGGATAGCAATCAGCCCCAGCATTTT.

The chain joins TRBV28 to TRBJ2-7; D perhaps matches TRBD2 (6 bases). CDR3 length: 15 residues. Germline V lookup: CDR1 MDHEN, CDR2 SYDVKM. V lost 7 bases and J 1 base, leaving 17 bases between the germline ends. DNA of the CDR3: TGTGCCAGCACCCCAATCCGGGACTTGTCCTACGAGCAGTACTTC. Protein sequence: CASTPIRDLSYEQYF.

The chain joins TRBV6-2 or TRBV6-3 to TRBJ1-2; no firm D call. CDR3 length: 13 amino acids. V lost 7 bases and J lost 8, with 17 bases in between. Germline lookup yields CDR1 MNHEY and CDR2 SVGEGT. CDR3: CASIPREGGGYTF. The CDR3 nucleotides read TGTGCCAGCATCCCCCGGGAGGGAGGGGGCTACACCTTC.

This chain joins TRBV28 and TRBJ1-4; 7 bases map to TRBD1. The germline CDR1 and CDR2 sequences are MDHEN and SYDVKM. After removal of 3 bases from V and 8 bases from J, the junction contained 12 bases not matched to a gene. This CDR3 comprises 16 residues. DNA of the CDR3: TGTGCCAGCAGTTTCCCTACAGGGGCGAATTTCGAAAAACTGTTTTTT. It translates to CASSFPTGANFEKLFF. The full variable domain, its missing parts supplied by reference TRBV28 and TRBJ1-4, is DVKVTQSSRYLVKRTGEKVFLECVQDMDHENMFWYRQDPGLGLRLIYFSYDVKMKEKGDIPEGYSVSREKKERFSLILESASTNQTSMYLCASSFPTGANFEKLFFGSGTQLSVL.

To note about this clone: A read error may account for a junction end that differs from germline. The gene calls are TRBV6-2 or TRBV6-3 and TRBJ2-7; the match to TRBD1 covers 9 bases. CDR3 length equals 14 residues. The germline V gene has CDR1 MNHEY and CDR2 SVGEGT. The CDR3 loop is CTSSYGTGFYEQYF. The CDR3 nucleotides are TGTACCAGCAGTTACGGGACAGGGTTCTACGAGCAGTACTTC.

The DNA of the CDR3 is TGTGCCAGCAGTCTCCGTAGCGGGAGTTCGTTCTATGAGCAGTTCTTC. Translated: CASSLRSGSSFYEQFF. The genes are TRBV27 and TRBJ2-1; 9 nucleotides align to TRBD2. J gave up 8 bases and V 5 bases, and 13 bases lay outside the gene matches. The CDR3 is 16 amino acids. The germline V gene has CDR1 MNHEY and CDR2 SMNVEV (reference sequence).

The chain employs TRBV19 and TRBJ1-5; no definite D call. Between the trimmed V and J ends, which lost 4 bases and 9 bases, there was a span of 13 bases. Germline V gives CDR1 LNHDA, CDR2 SQIVND (reference sequence). CDR3 length: 13 residues. CDR3 bases: TGTGCCAGTAGTAACGGTATTCGGAGGCCCCAGCATTTT. Residues: CASSNGIRRPQHF.

The chain employs TRBV11-2 and TRBJ1-1; D ambiguous. Germline CDR1 SGHAT, CDR2 FQNNGV. The CDR3 has 15 amino acids. V lost 4 bases and J 2 bases, leaving 14 bases between the germline ends. The CDR3 DNA is TGTGCCAGCAGCTCAGAGGGCAAGCTAAACACTGAAGCTTTCTTT. It yields the protein CASSSEGKLNTEAFF.

V and J are TRBV4-2 and TRBJ2-3; 10 bases map to TRBD2. CDR3 length: 17 residues. CDR1 LGHNA and CDR2 YNFKEQ come from the germline V gene. The J segment lost 2 bases and the V segment lost 0 bases, leaving 5 bases of the junction unmatched. The CDR3 nucleotides read TGTGCCAGCAGCCAAGAAACTAGCGGGACCCTCACAGATACGCAGTATTTT. This codes for CASSQETSGTLTDTQYF.

The chain combines TRBV7-9 with TRBJ2-7; 7 bases line up with TRBD1. V shed 7 bases and J 1 base; nucleotides not matched to a gene: 4. Germline V gene data show CDR1 as SEHNR and CDR2 as FQNEAQ (reference sequence). The CDR3 runs to 13 residues. The CDR3 DNA follows: TGTGCCAGCACCCCGGGACAGTCCTACGAGCAGTACTTC. Protein: CASTPGQSYEQYF.

V gene TRBV7-2 combines with J gene TRBJ2-1; 8 positions agree with TRBD2. The ends lost 1 base at V and 6 bases at J; junction bases unmatched: 11. Germline values: CDR1 SGHTA, CDR2 FQGNSA. This CDR3 region has 17 residues. The CDR3 DNA reads as TGTGCCAGCAGCTTAGTTGGGCGGGGGGCCCAGGGCAATGAGCAGTTCTTC. Protein sequence: CASSLVGRGAQGNEQFF.

This clone appeared a single time. The chain combines TRBV30 with TRBJ1-5; D is uncertain. The CDR3 has 15 amino acids. CDR1 and CDR2 from the germline V gene are GTSNPN and SVGIG (reference sequence). Trimming removed 2 bases at V and 3 bases at J, with 14 bases between. Here the CDR3 DNA reads TGTGCCTGGAGTCCGAGGGCTACCACCAATCAGCCCCAGCATTTT. Protein sequence: CAWSPRATTNQPQHF.

The chain uses TRBV15 and TRBJ2-7; D unclear. V lost 1 base, J lost 1 base, and 14 bases lay in between. There are 16 residues in the CDR3. Per the germline V gene, CDR1 is LNHNV and CDR2 is YYDKDF (reference sequence). The CDR3 here is CATSRAVSNPSYEQYF. The CDR3 region has the DNA TGTGCCACCAGCAGAGCTGTCAGCAACCCTTCCTACGAGCAGTACTTC.

The chain carries TRBV7-2 and TRBJ2-1, with TRBD2 matching over 8 bases. V shed 4 bases, J shed 4 bases, and the junction held 6 bases outside the gene matches. CDR1 and CDR2 (germline): SGHTA, FQGNSA. The CDR3 has 15 residues. As DNA, the CDR3 is TGTGCCAGCAGCTCTACCGGGACTAGTTACAATGAGCAGTTCTTC. This encodes CASSSTGTSYNEQFF.

V gene TRBV10-3 combines with J gene TRBJ1-5; 7 bases match TRBD1. CDR1 is ENHRY, CDR2 SYGVKD, per germline. The CDR3 consists of 13 residues. With 6 bases clipped from V and 9 bases from J, the junction kept 8 bases outside the gene matches. CDR3 residues: CAISTGERRPQHF. The DNA for the CDR3 is TGTGCCATCAGCACAGGGGAGAGGAGGCCCCAGCATTTT.

This clone was detected once. The chain carries TRBV29-1 and TRBJ1-3, with D unclear. Trimming shortened V by 7 bases and J by 0 bases, and 7 bases separated the two germline ends. Per germline, CDR1 SQVTM and CDR2 ANQGSEA. The CDR3 contains 12 residues. CDR3 nucleotides: TGCAGCGCTTCGGGCTCTGGAAACACCATATATTTT. Its translation is CSASGSGNTIYF.

This clone showed up just once. V gene TRBV12-3 or TRBV12-4 combines with J gene TRBJ1-2; possibly TRBD1 for D (5 bases). This CDR3 has 12 residues. V dropped 8 bases and J dropped 5 bases, with 12 bases sitting between them. The CDR3 reads CASQGPLYGYTF. CDR3 bases: TGTGCCAGCCAGGGACCGCTTTATGGCTACACCTTC.

The chain carries TRBV10-3 and TRBJ2-2, with TRBD1 matching over 9 bases. V trimming: 10 bases; J trimming: 3 bases; junction bases outside the gene matches: 12. Germline CDR1 ENHRY, CDR2 SYGVKD. The CDR3 totals 16 residues. The chain's CDR3 is CASRRQGEAYTGELFF. The CDR3 DNA sequence: TGTGCCAGCCGTAGACAGGGGGAGGCTTACACCGGGGAGCTGTTTTTT.

V usage is TRBV5-1 and J usage is TRBJ1-5; no definite D call. The CDR3 consists of 13 residues. CDR1 is SGHRS, CDR2 YFSETQ, per germline. Trimming cost V 0 bases and J 5 bases, with 6 bases left between them. The CDR3 DNA reads TGCGCCAGCAGCTTGGGGGCCGATCAGCCCCAGCATTTT. Encoded protein: CASSLGADQPQHF.

The chain employs TRBV19 and TRBJ2-7; D unclear. Between the trimmed V and J ends, which lost 5 bases and 9 bases, there was a span of 20 bases. Germline CDR1 is LNHDA and CDR2 is SQIVND (reference sequence). CDR3 length: 14 amino acids. The CDR3 sequence is CASSPSPSRTVQYF. The CDR3 DNA sequence: TGTGCCAGTAGTCCGTCCCCCTCTAGGACGGTGCAGTACTTC.

The rearrangement links TRBV7-3 to TRBJ2-1; 11 nucleotides match TRBD2. CDR3 length: 14 residues. V lost 8 bases, J lost 9 bases, and 9 bases stayed unmatched. Germline V gene sequence: CDR1 SGHTA, CDR2 FQGTGA. The CDR3 is CASGSTSGNPEQFF. CDR3 nucleotides: TGTGCCAGCGGTTCGACTAGCGGGAACCCTGAGCAGTTCTTC.

This clone was seen just once. The V and J genes are TRBV27 and TRBJ2-4; a possible D gene is TRBD1 (6 bases). This CDR3 is built from 15 residues. Germline V gene data show CDR1 as MNHEY and CDR2 as SMNVEV (reference sequence). V gave up 5 bases and J gave up 3 bases, with 14 bases separating them. The CDR3: CASSLPGVGKNIQYF. In nucleotides, the CDR3 is TGTGCCAGCAGTCTTCCAGGGGTGGGCAAAAACATTCAGTACTTC.

The V gene is TRBV29-1, the J gene TRBJ2-1; D is ambiguous. This CDR3 contains 10 residues. The ends were cut back, 4 bases at V and 7 bases at J, with 5 bases in the middle. Looked up from germline, CDR1 is SQVTM and CDR2 is ANQGSEA. This CDR3 is CSVVSNEQFF. The DNA for the CDR3 is TGCAGCGTTGTGTCAAATGAGCAGTTCTTC.

The V gene is TRBV2, the J gene TRBJ2-3, with 7 nucleotides matching TRBD1. The CDR3 runs to 13 residues. Germline lookup yields CDR1 SNHLY and CDR2 FYNNEI. V dropped 6 bases and J dropped 3; count of bases not matched to a gene: 3. The CDR3 here is CASSRRGTDTQYF. The CDR3 coding sequence is TGTGCCAGCAGCCGCAGGGGGACAGATACGCAGTATTTT.

CDR3 DNA sequence: TGTGCCAGCAGCCCTGGAAGCGGGAGGGCCTCCTACAATGAGCAGTTCTTC. Amino acid sequence: CASSPGSGRASYNEQFF. This chain links TRBV27 with TRBJ2-1; TRBD2 aligns across 10 bases. The CDR3 is made up of 17 amino acids. Losses at the gene ends were 6 bases for V and 0 bases for J; bases not matched to a gene: 8. Per the germline V gene, CDR1 is MNHEY and CDR2 is SMNVEV (reference sequence).